Given below is one T cell receptor (beta chain) in context. As yet, its antigen is unknown. This sample includes further DNA sequences coding for the same CDR3. The CDR3 length is 15 residues. Trimming removed 3 bases at V and 2 bases at J, with 8 bases between. Germline V gene sequence: CDR1 MGHRA, CDR2 YSYEKL. This specimen belongs to a study of shared clonotypes between healthy human individuals. Overall study results and limits: Sequencing of the sorted subsets was shown by rarefaction to be incomplete despite large depth. Shared clonotypes: 4.5% to 6% naive CD4, around 3.5% naive CD8, over 2% memory CD4, approximately 0.37% memory CD8.

CD45RO-negative CD8 cells positively selected for CCR7 made up the naive population, which excluded terminally differentiated effector memory CD45RA+ cells. Sorted-subset replicate PCR reactions contained 150 to 200 ng DNA, corresponding to tens of thousands of T cell genomes. Sequencing was performed with immunoSEQ multiplex PCR; in TCRdb, only in-frame clones are kept and a portion is missing. The data show about 2,100,000 clones, about 92% seen once. The receptor's source is a man in his late teens or twenties in good health. Some clones in this sample may be carry-over from other donors' samples. V is TRBV4-1 and J is TRBJ2-6; the D gene is possibly TRBD2 (6 bases). The sample was naive CD8+ T cells from PBMCs. The CDR3 region has the DNA TGCGCCAGCAGCCAGGAGGGACCTGGGGCCAACGTCCTGACTTTC. Its protein is CASSQEGPGANVLTF.